The rows below give T cell receptor beta chains drawn from one sample of a study of cytomegalovirus exposure and HLA in healthy donors. Repertoires were generated with immunoSEQ multiplex PCR, while TCRdb's copy carries only in-frame clones and drops some. The sample carries around 60,000 clones, 95% to 97% recorded once. Sequencing input: PBMCs. These receptors all stem from a woman aged 18-30 years in good health and CMV-seronegative. Each CDR3 is given with its conserved first and last residue.

v_call cdr3_aa
TRBV15 CATGQGSGEQYF
TRBV7-8 CASSITGGGLAGSEQYF
TRBV28 CASTNPGRETQYF
TRBV18 CASSPQELAGVYNEQFF
TRBV18 CASSPPTRTDTQYF
TRBV11-2 CASSSLGPHTEAFF
TRBV30 CAWTARGGAVQPQHF
TRBV7-2 CASSHRLAGGVTQYF
TRBV19 CASSIGARAESGELFF
TRBV27 CASRETHSAYEQYF
TRBV2 CASSEGTLNTEAFF
TRBV7-9 CASSSRVGRNEKLFF
TRBV5-6 CASSDGTGIYGYTF
TRBV7-9 CASSLAWGRGNTDTQYF
TRBV5-1 CASSPAGVQETQYF
TRBV11-2 CASSFSQGYEQYF
TRBV6-4 CASSKLRQGGNTEAFF
TRBV30 CAWSPENTEAFF
TRBV7-9 CASSYTGGYEQYF
TRBV19 CASSGTDESRVYGYTF
TRBV15 CATSVEVGRRPGKLFF
TRBV15 CATSTGTGGSNEKLFF
TRBV7-8 CASSLSTGVSYEQYF
TRBV29-1 CSVERQNSYNEQFF
TRBV7-8 CASSGRTGHVWDSGELFF
TRBV4-2 CASSQPGTAQETQYF
TRBV2 CASSVQRWGPNQPQHF
TRBV5-1 CASSLATGAMNTEAFF
TRBV4-3 CASSPLASSGANVLTF
TRBV29-1 CSGGSGWSRGEQYF
TRBV28 CASSLPQTGANVLTF
TRBV18 CASSPPGTRGDEQYF
TRBV7-2 CASTQRQATYGYTF
TRBV7-9 CASSPRGYRADTEAFF
TRBV11-2 CASSWATDTQYF
TRBV4-1 CASSQPGTGGTDTQYF
TRBV11-3 CASSLLPWGPGELFF
TRBV6-4 CASSELGQGMTGANVLTF
TRBV4-1 CASSQPGTGRNTIYF
TRBV30 CAWPGTTDNEQFF
TRBV10-3 CAISRDREYNEQFF
TRBV6-1 CASTRDNNQPQHF
TRBV30 CAWSLGGGEDEQFF
TRBV4-3 CASSQGWDSPSYEQYF
TRBV29-1 CSVGTGGNEKLFF
TRBV28 CASRDAGNTEAFF
TRBV28 CASSLAVAGAAFF
TRBV27 CASRLGFGYNEQFF
TRBV5-1 CASSPGSSYNEQFF
TRBV28 CASSLPMGTGNYEQYF
TRBV21-1 CASSPWGGGNTGELFF
TRBV28 CASSSLAGGGQFF